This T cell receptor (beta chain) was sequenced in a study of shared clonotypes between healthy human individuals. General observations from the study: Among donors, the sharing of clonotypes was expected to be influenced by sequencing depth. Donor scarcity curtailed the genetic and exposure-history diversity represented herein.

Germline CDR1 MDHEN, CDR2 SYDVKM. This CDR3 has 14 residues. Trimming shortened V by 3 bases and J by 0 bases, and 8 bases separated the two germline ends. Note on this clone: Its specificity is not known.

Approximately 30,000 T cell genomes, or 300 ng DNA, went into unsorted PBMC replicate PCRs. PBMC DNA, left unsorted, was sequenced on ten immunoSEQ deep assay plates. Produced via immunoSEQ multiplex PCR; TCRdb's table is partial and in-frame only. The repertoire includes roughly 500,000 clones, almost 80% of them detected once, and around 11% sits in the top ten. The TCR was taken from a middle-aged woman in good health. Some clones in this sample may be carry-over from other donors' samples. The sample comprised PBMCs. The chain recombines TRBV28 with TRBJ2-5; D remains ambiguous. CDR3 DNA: TGTGCCAGCAGTTTGGGCGGAGACCAAGAGACCCAGTACTTC. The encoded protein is CASSLGGDQETQYF.